This entry concerns a single T cell receptor (beta chain). These data are taken from a study of blood T cell repertoires in COVID-19. The overall study: Samples of COVID-19 (acute and convalescent) were obtained from the United States, Italy and Spain.

In the original analysis: How many nucleated cells were present was estimated from reference gene primer amplification. Sequencing was performed with immunoSEQ multiplex PCR; in TCRdb, only in-frame clones are kept and a portion is missing. V and J calls and clone size are those listed in that table; D and trimming were worked out from the DNA. The table lists 200,000 to 300,000 clones, approximately 86% of them singletons. CDR3 length equals 15 residues. Trimming shortened V by 2 bases and J by 8 bases, and 17 bases separated the two germline ends. Germline V gene data show CDR1 as SGHRS and CDR2 as YFSETQ.

Sequencing input: peripheral blood. The chain uses TRBV5-1 and TRBJ2-1, with a possible D match to TRBD2 (6 bases). The TCR comes from a woman in her sixties or seventies who had recovered from COVID-19. The CDR3 loop reads CASSLRSTSIYEQFF. The CDR3 bases are TGCGCCAGCAGCTTACGTTCGACTAGTATCTATGAGCAGTTCTTC.